This is a list of T cell receptor beta chains from one sample in a study of long-term antiretroviral therapy in people with HIV. TCRdb keeps only in-frame clones here, not all; method: immunoSEQ multiplex PCR. The repertoire includes roughly 17,000 clones, roughly 78% of them detected once, and 7.5% to 9% sits in the top ten. The sample consisted of unsorted PBMCs, taken at the start of antiretroviral therapy. All receptors derive from a man aged 30-40 years with HIV. The CDR3 runs from the conserved cysteine through the conserved F or W. The order of the fields is CDR3 protein, CDR3 DNA, clone size, J gene, D gene, V gene. D genes are given only for firm matches. Only some rows state a clone size, as once, few, many or a class for expanded clones.

CDR3aa: CASKAGTANTEAFF; CDR3nt: TGTGCCAGCAAAGCCGGGACAGCGAACACTGAAGCTTTCTTT; abundance: NA; j_gene: TRBJ1-1; d_gene: TRBD1; v_gene: TRBV27
CDR3aa: CASSPGQGHTEAFF; CDR3nt: TGTGCCAGCAGTCCCGGACAGGGGCATACTGAAGCTTTCTTT; abundance: NA; j_gene: TRBJ1-1; d_gene: TRBD1; v_gene: TRBV6-5
CDR3aa: CASSPLGGSINQPQHF; CDR3nt: TGCGCCAGCAGCCCACTAGGAGGGTCCATAAATCAGCCCCAGCATTTT; abundance: NA; j_gene: TRBJ1-5; d_gene: NA; v_gene: TRBV4-1
CDR3aa: CATSRDKLAGGLRDEQFF; CDR3nt: TGTGCCACCAGCAGAGATAAGCTAGCGGGAGGCCTACGCGATGAGCAGTTCTTC; abundance: NA; j_gene: TRBJ2-1; d_gene: TRBD2; v_gene: TRBV15
CDR3aa: CASRAGTGVGNEQFF; CDR3nt: TGCGCCAGCAGAGCCGGGACAGGGGTAGGGAATGAGCAGTTCTTC; abundance: once; j_gene: TRBJ2-1; d_gene: TRBD1; v_gene: TRBV5-1
CDR3aa: CASSLIGTGANVLTF; CDR3nt: TGTGCCAGCAGCTTGATAGGGACAGGGGCCAACGTCCTGACTTTC; abundance: NA; j_gene: TRBJ2-6; d_gene: NA; v_gene: TRBV5-6
CDR3aa: CASSLSGSDTQYF; CDR3nt: TGTGCCAGCAGTTTATCAGGTTCAGATACGCAGTATTTT; abundance: NA; j_gene: TRBJ2-3; d_gene: NA; v_gene: TRBV28
CDR3aa: CASSQDRYTQYF; CDR3nt: TGCGCCAGCAGCCAAGATCGTTATACGCAGTATTTT; abundance: NA; j_gene: TRBJ2-3; d_gene: NA; v_gene: TRBV4-1
CDR3aa: CASTPSMGHTYEQYF; CDR3nt: TGTGCCAGCACCCCCAGTATGGGGCACACCTACGAGCAGTACTTC; abundance: NA; j_gene: TRBJ2-7; d_gene: NA; v_gene: TRBV27
CDR3aa: CASSPNQETQYF; CDR3nt: TGTGCCAGCTCACCTAACCAAGAGACCCAGTACTTC; abundance: once; j_gene: TRBJ2-5; d_gene: NA; v_gene: TRBV18
CDR3aa: CASTRQLSYEQYF; CDR3nt: TGTGCCAGCACCAGACAGCTCTCCTACGAGCAGTACTTC; abundance: NA; j_gene: TRBJ2-7; d_gene: NA; v_gene: TRBV6-1
CDR3aa: CASSVDYNEQFF; CDR3nt: TGTGCCAGTAGTGTAGATTACAATGAGCAGTTCTTC; abundance: once; j_gene: TRBJ2-1; d_gene: NA; v_gene: TRBV19
CDR3aa: CASSRGRGTDTQYF; CDR3nt: TGTGCCAGCAGCCGGGGGAGGGGCACAGATACGCAGTATTTT; abundance: NA; j_gene: TRBJ2-3; d_gene: TRBD2; v_gene: TRBV7-2
CDR3aa: CASSYIGTDEQYF; CDR3nt: TGTGCCAGCAGTTACATTGGCACGGACGAGCAGTACTTC; abundance: NA; j_gene: TRBJ2-7; d_gene: NA; v_gene: TRBV28
CDR3aa: CASSIFQGIRTKNIQYF; CDR3nt: TGTGCCAGTAGTATCTTTCAGGGGATCAGAACCAAAAACATTCAGTACTTC; abundance: NA; j_gene: TRBJ2-4; d_gene: NA; v_gene: TRBV19
CDR3aa: CASATSGGPVNDEQFF; CDR3nt: TGCGCCAGCGCGACTAGCGGGGGGCCAGTAAACGATGAGCAGTTCTTC; abundance: NA; j_gene: TRBJ2-1; d_gene: TRBD2; v_gene: TRBV4-1
CDR3aa: CAIRAGLATDTQYF; CDR3nt: TGTGCCATCAGAGCGGGACTAGCTACAGATACGCAGTATTTT; abundance: NA; j_gene: TRBJ2-3; d_gene: TRBD2; v_gene: TRBV10-3
CDR3aa: CASSPPGQGISEQYF; CDR3nt: TGTGCCAGCAGCCCACCGGGACAGGGTATTTCCGAGCAGTACTTC; abundance: few; j_gene: TRBJ2-7; d_gene: TRBD1; v_gene: TRBV16
CDR3aa: CASSVAGLGYTF; CDR3nt: TGTGCCAGCAGCGTAGCCGGGTTGGGCTACACCTTC; abundance: once; j_gene: TRBJ1-2; d_gene: NA; v_gene: TRBV9
CDR3aa: CASSLYDRGPYGYTF; CDR3nt: TGTGCCAGCAGCTTATACGACAGGGGTCCTTATGGCTACACCTTC; abundance: few; j_gene: TRBJ1-2; d_gene: TRBD1; v_gene: TRBV7-9
CDR3aa: CASSPGSYSNQPQHF; CDR3nt: TGTGCCAGTAGTCCCGGGAGTTATAGCAATCAGCCCCAGCATTTT; abundance: NA; j_gene: TRBJ1-5; d_gene: NA; v_gene: TRBV19
CDR3aa: CASSKGVGVTTDTQYF; CDR3nt: TGTGCCAGCAGCAAAGGGGTGGGAGTAACCACAGATACGCAGTATTTT; abundance: NA; j_gene: TRBJ2-3; d_gene: NA; v_gene: TRBV5-6
CDR3aa: CAISDRVSNQPQHF; CDR3nt: TGTGCCATCAGTGACAGGGTTAGCAATCAGCCCCAGCATTTT; abundance: NA; j_gene: TRBJ1-5; d_gene: NA; v_gene: TRBV10-3
CDR3aa: CASTSQNLGGNEQFF; CDR3nt: TGTGCCAGCACCTCCCAAAATCTGGGCGGCAATGAGCAGTTCTTC; abundance: NA; j_gene: TRBJ2-1; d_gene: NA; v_gene: TRBV6-5
CDR3aa: CSVKADRGPYEQYF; CDR3nt: TGCAGCGTGAAGGCTGACAGGGGGCCTTACGAGCAGTACTTC; abundance: few; j_gene: TRBJ2-7; d_gene: TRBD1; v_gene: TRBV29-1
CDR3aa: CASRAAFYNEQFF; CDR3nt: TGTGCCAGCAGGGCAGCTTTCTACAATGAGCAGTTCTTC; abundance: NA; j_gene: TRBJ2-1; d_gene: NA; v_gene: TRBV2
CDR3aa: CASSEMSGTNSPLHF; CDR3nt: TGTGCCAGCAGTGAAATGTCGGGGACTAATTCACCCCTCCACTTT; abundance: medium-sized; j_gene: TRBJ1-6; d_gene: NA; v_gene: TRBV6-1
CDR3aa: CASSVAGTGSAEAFF; CDR3nt: TGTGCCAGCAGCGTAGCTGGGACAGGGAGTGCTGAAGCTTTCTTT; abundance: NA; j_gene: TRBJ1-1; d_gene: TRBD1; v_gene: TRBV9
CDR3aa: CASSHDGGGGADTQYF; CDR3nt: TGTGCCAGCAGCCACGACGGTGGCGGGGGGGCAGATACGCAGTATTTT; abundance: NA; j_gene: TRBJ2-3; d_gene: TRBD2; v_gene: TRBV4-2
CDR3aa: CAWIGRNTGELFF; CDR3nt: TGTGCCTGGATCGGGAGGAACACCGGGGAGCTGTTTTTT; abundance: NA; j_gene: TRBJ2-2; d_gene: NA; v_gene: TRBV30
CDR3aa: CASSQGDSEKLFF; CDR3nt: TGCGCCAGCAGCCAGGGGGACAGCGAAAAACTGTTTTTT; abundance: NA; j_gene: TRBJ1-4; d_gene: TRBD1; v_gene: TRBV4-3
CDR3aa: CASSFGQTLGYTF; CDR3nt: TGTGCCAGCAGCTTCGGGCAGACTTTAGGCTACACCTTC; abundance: NA; j_gene: TRBJ1-2; d_gene: NA; v_gene: TRBV27
CDR3aa: CASRTTTGSGANVLTF; CDR3nt: TGTGCCAGCAGGACTACGACAGGGTCTGGGGCCAACGTCCTGACTTTC; abundance: few; j_gene: TRBJ2-6; d_gene: TRBD1; v_gene: TRBV28
CDR3aa: CARGVSGELFF; CDR3nt: TGTGCCAGGGGGGTGAGCGGGGAGCTGTTTTTT; abundance: NA; j_gene: TRBJ2-2; d_gene: NA; v_gene: TRBV2
CDR3aa: CASRGLGLFEQFF; CDR3nt: TGTGCCAGCAGAGGATTGGGACTCTTCGAGCAGTTCTTC; abundance: NA; j_gene: TRBJ2-1; d_gene: NA; v_gene: TRBV5-6
CDR3aa: CASSAGTGVGDEQYF; CDR3nt: TGCGCCAGCAGCGCCGGGACCGGGGTCGGGGACGAGCAGTACTTC; abundance: NA; j_gene: TRBJ2-7; d_gene: NA; v_gene: TRBV10-2
CDR3aa: CASSMITGELFF; CDR3nt: TGTGCCAGTAGTATGATCACCGGGGAGCTGTTTTTT; abundance: NA; j_gene: TRBJ2-2; d_gene: NA; v_gene: TRBV19
CDR3aa: CASTRGGVAKNIQYF; CDR3nt: TGTGCCAGCACCCGGGGAGGAGTAGCCAAAAACATTCAGTACTTC; abundance: NA; j_gene: TRBJ2-4; d_gene: NA; v_gene: TRBV28
CDR3aa: CASSLEISGRGSTGELFF; CDR3nt: TGTGCCAGCAGCTTAGAGATTAGCGGGAGGGGGAGCACCGGGGAGCTGTTTTTT; abundance: NA; j_gene: TRBJ2-2; d_gene: TRBD2; v_gene: TRBV7-2
CDR3aa: CASGVGGAPDGYTF; CDR3nt: TGTGCCAGCGGGGTCGGGGGGGCGCCGGACGGCTACACCTTC; abundance: NA; j_gene: TRBJ1-2; d_gene: NA; v_gene: TRBV27
CDR3aa: CASSSWFSSYNEQFF; CDR3nt: TGTGCCAGCAGCTCCTGGTTTAGCTCCTACAATGAGCAGTTCTTC; abundance: few; j_gene: TRBJ2-1; d_gene: NA; v_gene: TRBV5-8
CDR3aa: CASSQDKRGDVYEKLFF; CDR3nt: TGCGCCAGCAGCCAAGATAAAAGGGGGGACGTGTATGAAAAACTGTTTTTT; abundance: NA; j_gene: TRBJ1-4; d_gene: NA; v_gene: TRBV4-3
CDR3aa: CATSRDRSWVEQQYF; CDR3nt: TGTGCCACCAGCAGAGATCGAAGTTGGGTAGAACAGCAGTACTTC; abundance: NA; j_gene: TRBJ2-7; d_gene: NA; v_gene: TRBV15
CDR3aa: CASSRGGFNEKLFF; CDR3nt: TGTGCCAGTAGCCGCGGGGGATTTAATGAAAAACTGTTTTTT; abundance: NA; j_gene: TRBJ1-4; d_gene: NA; v_gene: TRBV19
CDR3aa: CASSDEWDNQPQHF; CDR3nt: TGCGCCAGCAGTGATGAGTGGGACAATCAGCCCCAGCATTTT; abundance: once; j_gene: TRBJ1-5; d_gene: NA; v_gene: TRBV10-2
CDR3aa: CASSSPGPTTAISSYNSPLHF; CDR3nt: TGCGCCAGCAGCTCCCCAGGGCCAACAACAGCAATCAGCTCCTATAATTCACCCCTCCACTTT; abundance: NA; j_gene: TRBJ1-6; d_gene: NA; v_gene: TRBV5-1
CDR3aa: CAIRDEAGTGPNTEAFF; CDR3nt: TGTGCCATCAGGGACGAGGCCGGGACAGGCCCAAACACTGAAGCTTTCTTT; abundance: NA; j_gene: TRBJ1-1; d_gene: TRBD1; v_gene: TRBV10-3
CDR3aa: CASSTTTGNTEAFF; CDR3nt: TGTGCCAGCAGCACAACGACAGGGAACACTGAAGCTTTCTTT; abundance: NA; j_gene: TRBJ1-1; d_gene: NA; v_gene: TRBV9
CDR3aa: CASSPAGTLNTEAFF; CDR3nt: TGTGCCAGCAGCCCAGCAGGGACTCTAAACACTGAAGCTTTCTTT; abundance: NA; j_gene: TRBJ1-1; d_gene: NA; v_gene: TRBV5-4
CDR3aa: CAWSKLADEQFF; CDR3nt: TGTGCCTGGAGTAAACTAGCCGACGAGCAGTTCTTC; abundance: NA; j_gene: TRBJ2-1; d_gene: NA; v_gene: TRBV30
CDR3aa: CASSSQGTRTDTQYF; CDR3nt: TGTGCCAGCAGCTCACAGGGAACAAGGACAGATACGCAGTATTTT; abundance: NA; j_gene: TRBJ2-3; d_gene: NA; v_gene: TRBV28